The 6 T cell receptor beta chains reported below all come from one sample, sequenced in a study of CD4 T cells in relation to SARS-CoV-2 and coronaviruses. The unexposed donors gave CD4+ T cells in about 2010-2018, prior to COVID-19. Isolation of CD4+ T cells took place after roughly nine days in culture. TCRdb's copy holds only in-frame clones and misses some; the assay was immunoSEQ multiplex PCR. The table records some 21,000 clones, approximately 84% of them present only once. For these TCRs, the target antigens are not known. Material: CD4+ T cells from PBMCs, cultured in vitro. The receptors were sampled from a human donor in good health.

V is TRBV28 and J is TRBJ1-2, with no clear D. The germline V gene has CDR1 MDHEN and CDR2 SYDVKM. V gave up 6 bases and J gave up 1 base, with 12 bases separating them. This CDR3 has 14 residues. CDR3 loop: CASSLNSVNYGYTF. CDR3 nucleotides: TGTGCCAGCAGCCTTAATTCGGTTAACTATGGCTACACCTTC.

The J gene is TRBJ2-5, the V gene TRBV5-6; D could derive from TRBD1 or TRBD2 (5 bases each). CDR3 size: 14 residues. Trimming took 4 bases from V and 2 from J, leaving 12 bases between them. Germline V gene data show CDR1 as SGHDT and CDR2 as YYEEEE. The CDR3 bases are TGTGCCAGCAGCAAATGGGACGTACAAGAGACCCAGTACTTC. The encoded protein is CASSKWDVQETQYF.

This rearrangement joins TRBV5-5 to TRBJ1-1; D gene uncertain. Trimming stripped 3 bases from V and 3 bases from J, with 15 bases between. CDR3 length: 15 amino acids. Germline assignment: CDR1 SGHKS and CDR2 YYEKEE (reference sequence). Here the CDR3 DNA reads TGTGCCAGCAGCTGGACCCCCGTCGGGTACACTGAAGCTTTCTTT. Its translation is CASSWTPVGYTEAFF.

The chain couples TRBV4-2 to TRBJ2-5; D might be TRBD1 or TRBD2, each matching 6 bases. The germline V gene has CDR1 LGHNA and CDR2 YNFKEQ. V lost 3 bases and J lost 7, with 18 bases in between. The CDR3 sequence is 15 residues long. The CDR3 region is CASSHASSGALTQYF. Written as DNA, the CDR3 is TGTGCCAGCAGCCACGCCTCTTCGGGGGCGCTGACCCAGTACTTC.

CDR3 DNA: TGTGCCACCAGCGTCGTGTCAGGGGCAGGTGAGCAGTTCTTC. Translating gives CATSVVSGAGEQFF. J is TRBJ2-1 and V is TRBV15, with D possibly TRBD1 on 6 matching bases. This CDR3 region has 14 residues. The ends were cut back, 5 bases at V and 9 bases at J, with 17 bases in the middle. CDR1 and CDR2 from the germline V gene are LNHNV and YYDKDF (reference sequence).

The chain uses TRBV12-5 and TRBJ1-1, with D unresolved. The germline V gene encodes CDR1 LGHNT and CDR2 FRNRAP. The CDR3 totals 13 residues. The ends were cut back, 2 bases at V and 11 bases at J, with 15 bases in the middle. The CDR3 nucleotides are TGTGCTAGTGGTTTGACAGCCAAAACTTCGGCTTTCTTT. The encoded protein is CASGLTAKTSAFF.